This T cell receptor (beta chain) was identified in a study of blood T cell repertoires in COVID-19. Background on the study: T cells, B-cell-depleted T cells, or PBMCs provided the cDNA or gDNA that served as material.

The CDR3 runs 15 residues. Trimming took off 6 bases at V and 7 bases at J, with 22 bases between the two ends. Germline V gives CDR1 MNHEY, CDR2 SVGEGT. Here immunoSEQ multiplex PCR was the method, and the copy in TCRdb shows in-frame clones only, minus some. Of just over 90,000 clones in the sample, roughly 90% were seen once. The clonotype was recovered from a human donor with active COVID-19. The donor label of this sample is uncertain. The chain is built from TRBV6-2 or TRBV6-3 and TRBJ2-7, with D hard to call. The sequencing input was peripheral blood. CDR3 DNA: TGTGCCAGCAGCCGACGCGGCACTCCCCTACGAGAGCAGTACTTC. As protein: CASSRRGTPLREQYF.